This T cell receptor beta chain derives from a study of T cells in Graves' hyperthyroidism and ophthalmopathy. Amplified TCR beta CDR3 regions derived from RNA transcripts. The HTBI primer set was used in a first-round RT-PCR of the TCR CDR3. Each CDR3 protein gets one entry after TCRdb re-called the multiplex PCR reads with MiXCR. The sample lists 480,000 or so distinct CDR3 sequences, 40% to 50% occurring once. Germline assignment: CDR1 ENHRY and CDR2 SYGVKD. CDR3 length: 14 residues. Trimming cost V 4 bases and J 4 bases; bases outside gene matches: 3. This receptor was obtained from an adult woman with Graves' disease, either hyperthyroidism or ophthalmopathy (not recorded which). This chain uses TRBV10-3 with TRBJ1-2; the match to TRBD1 covers 10 bases. Material for sequencing was peripheral blood or thyroid tissue (not recorded which). The DNA for the CDR3 is TGTGCCATCAGTGGGGACAGGGGAGCCTATGGCTACACCTTC. The encoded protein is CAISGDRGAYGYTF.